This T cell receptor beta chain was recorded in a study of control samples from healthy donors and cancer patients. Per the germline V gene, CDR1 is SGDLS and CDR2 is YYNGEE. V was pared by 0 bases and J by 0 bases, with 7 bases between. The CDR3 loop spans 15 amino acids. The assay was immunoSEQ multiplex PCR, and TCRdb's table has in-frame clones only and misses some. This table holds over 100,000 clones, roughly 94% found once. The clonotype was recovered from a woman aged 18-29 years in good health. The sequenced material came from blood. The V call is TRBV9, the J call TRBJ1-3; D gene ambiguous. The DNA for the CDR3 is TGTGCCAGCAGCGTAGGAGGGAGCTCTGGAAACACCATATATTTT. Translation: CASSVGGSSGNTIYF.